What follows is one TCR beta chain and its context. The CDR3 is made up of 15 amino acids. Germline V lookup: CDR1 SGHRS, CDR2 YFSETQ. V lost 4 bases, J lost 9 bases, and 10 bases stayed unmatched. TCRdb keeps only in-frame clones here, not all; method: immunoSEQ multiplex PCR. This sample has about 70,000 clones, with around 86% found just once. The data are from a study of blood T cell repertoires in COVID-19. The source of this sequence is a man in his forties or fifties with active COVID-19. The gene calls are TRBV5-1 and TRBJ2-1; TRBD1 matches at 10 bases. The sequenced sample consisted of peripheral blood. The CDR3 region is CASSPRDRGRVEQFF. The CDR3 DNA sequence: TGCGCCAGCAGCCCCAGGGACAGGGGTCGGGTTGAGCAGTTCTTC. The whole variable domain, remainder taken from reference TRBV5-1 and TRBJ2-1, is KAGVTQTPRYLIKTRGQQVTLSCSPISGHRSVSWYQQTPGQGLQFLFEYFSETQRNKGNFPGRFSGRQFSNSRSEMNVSTLELGDSALYLCASSPRDRGRVEQFFGPGTRLTVL.